What follows are 24 T cell receptor beta chains derived from one specimen sequenced in a study of shared clonotypes between healthy human individuals. The assay was immunoSEQ multiplex PCR, and TCRdb's table has in-frame clones only and misses some. The repertoire holds 2 million to 3 million clones, 80% to 95% seen once, with around 0.4% in the top ten. Sequenced sample: naive CD4+ T cells from PBMCs. Subset reported: CD45RA+ positively selected. These receptors were taken from a man younger than 30 in good health. Some clones in this sample may be carry-over from other donors' samples.

This clone has just one count. The genes are TRBV27 and TRBJ2-3; D possibly corresponds to TRBD2 (6 bases). There are 14 residues in the CDR3. Trimming pared 5 bases from V and 0 bases from J, leaving 9 bases between. CDR1 and CDR2 (germline): MNHEY, SMNVEV (reference sequence). The DNA of the CDR3 is TGTGCCAGCAGTCGGCTAGCGAGCACAGATACGCAGTATTTT. Protein sequence: CASSRLASTDTQYF.

The chain links TRBV28 to TRBJ1-3; tentative D call: TRBD1 (5 bases). With 6 bases removed from V and 0 bases from J, the gap between germline ends came to 15 bases. Germline CDR1 is MDHEN and CDR2 is SYDVKM. This CDR3 comprises 16 residues. Written as DNA, the CDR3 is TGTGCCAGCAGCTCCCCGGGGGAGCGCTCTGGAAACACCATATATTTT. As protein: CASSSPGERSGNTIYF.

The V call is TRBV7-7, the J call TRBJ2-2, with 8 positions matching TRBD1. Germline V lookup: CDR1 SSHAT, CDR2 FNYEAQ (reference sequence). The trim removed 2 bases at V and 4 bases at J, leaving 3 bases unmatched. The CDR3 runs 15 residues. As DNA, the CDR3 is TGTGCCAGCAGCTTACAGGGGGCCGGCACCGGGGAGCTGTTTTTT. Protein product: CASSLQGAGTGELFF.

Concerning this clone itself: The same CDR3 can be traced to other DNA sequences in this sample. V usage is TRBV11-2 and J usage is TRBJ2-5; D is unclear. V was trimmed by 4 bases and J by 5 bases, leaving 8 bases between them. This CDR3 is 12 amino acids long. Germline CDR1 SGHAT, CDR2 FQNNGV. In DNA form, the CDR3 reads TGTGCCAGCAGCTCCCGGCGGGAGACCCAGTACTTC. As protein: CASSSRRETQYF.

The V call is TRBV4-1, the J call TRBJ2-7, with TRBD2 matching over 7 bases. CDR3 length: 17 residues. V gave up 4 bases and J gave up 0 bases; unmatched junction bases: 12. Germline V CDR1 and CDR2: MGHRA, YSYEKL. The CDR3 bases are TGCGCCAGCAGCCGGGTTGGCGGGAGCGATAGCTCCTACGAGCAGTACTTC. Translating gives CASSRVGGSDSSYEQYF.

This sequence joins TRBV4-1 and TRBJ2-5; D tentatively fits TRBD1 or TRBD2 (5 bases each). V lost 4 bases and J 1 base, leaving 16 bases between the germline ends. This CDR3 has 16 residues. Germline values: CDR1 MGHRA, CDR2 YSYEKL. CDR3 sequence reads: CASSLNPGATQETQYF. As DNA, the CDR3 is TGCGCCAGCAGCCTTAACCCCGGGGCTACCCAAGAGACCCAGTACTTC.

Remarks on this clone: The junction departs from germline at one end; a sequencing error may be responsible. The J gene is TRBJ2-7, the V gene TRBV5-5, with D possibly being TRBD1 (6 bases). Germline V CDR1 and CDR2: SGHKS, YYEKEE (reference sequence). The CDR3 loop spans 14 amino acids. The CDR3 coding sequence is TGTGCCAGCAACTTGATGGTGACAGGACACGAGCAGTACTTC. This sequence encodes CASNLMVTGHEQYF.

The chain couples TRBV10-3 to TRBJ2-7; 10 bases line up with TRBD2. Trimming at V came to 11 bases and at J to 4 bases, leaving 11 bases not matched to a gene. Germline V gene lookup returns CDR1 ENHRY and CDR2 SYGVKD. There are 14 residues in the CDR3. CDR3 bases: TGTGCCGCCGGCCCAGCTAGCGGGAGTTACGAGCAGTACTTC. Its translation is CAAGPASGSYEQYF.

V is TRBV6-1 and J is TRBJ1-1; D is possibly TRBD1 (5 bases). Trimming cost V 3 bases and J 10 bases, with 9 bases left between them. There are 11 residues in the CDR3. In germline, CDR1 is MNHNS, CDR2 SASEGT. CDR3 sequence: CASSDTRAAFF. CDR3 sequence (DNA): TGTGCCAGCAGTGATACCAGGGCAGCTTTCTTT.

This chain connects TRBV28 to TRBJ2-1; D uncertain. This CDR3 contains 15 residues. Between the trimmed V and J ends, which lost 4 bases and 2 bases, there was a span of 12 bases. Germline V CDR1 and CDR2: MDHEN, SYDVKM. CDR3 coding DNA: TGTGCCAGCAGTTCCCTGACCCGAGCCTACAATGAGCAGTTCTTC. Protein sequence: CASSSLTRAYNEQFF.

This clone has only one observation. CDR3: CASSFAGTYQPQHF. CDR3 coding DNA: TGTGCCAGCAGTTTCGCCGGGACTTATCAGCCCCAGCATTTT. The chain combines TRBV28 with TRBJ1-5; maybe TRBD1 (5 bases). Trimming left V 3 bases short and J 5 bases short, with 11 bases between. CDR3 length equals 14 residues. The V gene's germline CDR1 is MDHEN and CDR2 SYDVKM. Using reference TRBV28 and TRBJ1-5 for the parts outside the CDR3, the full variable domain is DVKVTQSSRYLVKRTGEKVFLECVQDMDHENMFWYRQDPGLGLRLIYFSYDVKMKEKGDIPEGYSVSREKKERFSLILESASTNQTSMYLCASSFAGTYQPQHFGDGTRLSIL.

The V call is TRBV5-1, the J call TRBJ1-6, with 7 nucleotides matching TRBD1. There are 14 residues in the CDR3. Losses at the gene ends were 6 bases for V and 9 bases for J; bases not matched to a gene: 9. Germline lookup yields CDR1 SGHRS and CDR2 YFSETQ. CDR3 nucleotides: TGCGCCAGCACCGTCGGGCAGGGGGTTTCACCCCTCCACTTT. Translation: CASTVGQGVSPLHF.

The chain uses TRBV6-1 and TRBJ1-1; no definite D call. The CDR3 consists of 13 residues. Between the trimmed V and J ends, which lost 2 bases and 7 bases, there was a span of 11 bases. Per the germline V gene, CDR1 is MNHNS and CDR2 is SASEGT. The chain's CDR3 is CASSEMELFEAFF. The CDR3 DNA follows: TGTGCCAGCAGTGAAATGGAACTGTTTGAAGCTTTCTTT.

This chain links TRBV19 with TRBJ2-1; 13 bases align to TRBD2. The CDR3 length is 18 residues. Trimming removed 3 bases from V and 7 bases from J; junction bases left unmatched: 12. Germline V CDR1 and CDR2: LNHDA, SQIVND (reference sequence). The CDR3 DNA sequence: TGTGCCAGTAGTATTCGGGGACTAGCGGGAAGTATTCGGAATGAGCAGTTCTTC. It encodes CASSIRGLAGSIRNEQFF.

V is TRBV28 and J is TRBJ1-2, with D possibly matching TRBD1 (6 bases). CDR3 length: 14 amino acids. Germline CDR1 MDHEN, CDR2 SYDVKM. V lost 4 bases, J lost 7 bases, and 16 bases lay in between. The CDR3 sequence is CASSSPQGMSGYTF. CDR3 sequence (DNA): TGTGCCAGCAGTTCCCCCCAGGGGATGAGTGGCTACACCTTC.

CDR3 amino acids: CATERGYEQYF. Here the CDR3 DNA reads TGTGCCACCGAACGAGGGTACGAGCAGTACTTC. The chain is built from TRBV28 and TRBJ2-7; D perhaps matches TRBD2 (5 bases). V was shortened by 10 bases and J by 4 bases, with 11 bases between the two germline ends. The CDR3 extends over 11 amino acids. Germline V CDR1 and CDR2: MDHEN, SYDVKM.

This rearrangement joins TRBV30 to TRBJ2-3, with 8 bases matching TRBD2. In germline, CDR1 is GTSNPN, CDR2 SVGIG (reference sequence). The CDR3 length is 15 residues. V shed 3 bases, J shed 8 bases, and the junction held 13 bases outside the gene matches. CDR3 amino acids: CAWRYLAGGLGTQYF. The CDR3 DNA is TGTGCCTGGAGGTACCTAGCGGGCGGCCTCGGTACGCAGTATTTT.

This chain connects TRBV15 to TRBJ2-3; 7 nucleotides line up with TRBD2. The junction had 16 bases not matched to a gene; V was cut back by 5 bases and J by 2 bases. The CDR3 is 18 residues long. Per germline, CDR1 LNHNV and CDR2 YYDKDF (reference sequence). Here the CDR3 DNA reads TGTGCCACCAGCTTTAAGCGGGGATATAACGAGCTCACAGATACGCAGTATTTT. Its translation is CATSFKRGYNELTDTQYF.

Regarding this clone: Additional DNA sequences in this sample encode the identical CDR3. The chain combines TRBV2 with TRBJ2-1, with 7 nucleotides matching TRBD2. There are 14 residues in the CDR3. CDR1 SNHLY and CDR2 FYNNEI come from the germline V gene. V gave up 6 bases and J gave up 0 bases; unmatched junction bases: 2. CDR3 coding DNA: TGTGCCAGCAGACAGCGGGGCTCCTACAATGAGCAGTTCTTC. As protein: CASRQRGSYNEQFF.

Remarks on this clone: Other DNA sequences from this sample encode an identical CDR3 as well. The chain joins TRBV6-5 to TRBJ1-5; D is unclear. Germline assignment: CDR1 MNHEY and CDR2 SVGAGI. This CDR3 spans 13 amino acids. V was trimmed by 2 bases and J by 6 bases, leaving 8 bases between them. CDR3: CASSYERGQPQHF. In nucleotides, the CDR3 is TGTGCCAGCAGTTACGAGCGTGGTCAGCCCCAGCATTTT.

The chain uses TRBV15 and TRBJ2-1; unclear D gene. The CDR3 covers 17 residues. V gave up 3 bases and J gave up 5 bases, with 20 bases separating them. Germline V gene sequence: CDR1 LNHNV, CDR2 YYDKDF (reference sequence). The CDR3 reads CATSSYPPRPLDNEQFF. For the CDR3, the DNA is TGTGCCACCAGCAGCTACCCTCCCCGTCCGTTAGACAATGAGCAGTTCTTC.

The chain combines TRBV28 with TRBJ1-2, with TRBD1 matching over 7 bases. CDR1 MDHEN and CDR2 SYDVKM come from the germline V gene. The length of the CDR3 is 14 residues. Trimming removed 6 bases from V and 2 bases from J; junction bases left unmatched: 6. In nucleotides, the CDR3 is TGTGCCAGCAGACCTGGGACAGTGAACTATGGCTACACCTTC. Amino acid sequence: CASRPGTVNYGYTF.

This chain links TRBV30 with TRBJ2-2; unclear D gene. Trimming removed 3 bases at V and 2 bases at J, with 7 bases between. Germline V gives CDR1 GTSNPN, CDR2 SVGIG (reference sequence). CDR3 length equals 13 residues. CDR3 sequence reads: CAWSGFNTGELFF. The CDR3 DNA sequence: TGTGCCTGGAGCGGATTTAACACCGGGGAGCTGTTTTTT.

This rearrangement joins TRBV5-1 to TRBJ1-2; D is uncertain. With 4 bases removed from V and 0 bases from J, the gap between germline ends came to 13 bases. CDR3 length equals 15 residues. CDR1 is SGHRS, CDR2 YFSETQ, per germline. The DNA for the CDR3 is TGCGCCAGCAGCCCTACTACTGGAGCTAACTATGGCTACACCTTC. This gives the protein CASSPTTGANYGYTF.